This TCR beta chain was sequenced in a study of CD8 T cells in Susac syndrome. This CDR3 has 12 amino acids. Germline CDR1 DFQATT, CDR2 SNEGSKA (reference sequence). V lost 0 bases, J lost 5 bases, and 7 bases lay in between. This clonotype was recorded only once. Sequencing of TCR beta was performed on blood CD8+ T cells and on blood CD4+ T cells. Each multiple sclerosis control was a treatment-naive patient with relapsing-remitting disease that was either stable or active. The CD8+ and CD4+ T cells were negatively isolated, with the TEMRA cells enriched by FACS. RNA amounts of roughly 0.5 to 1 ug underwent reverse transcription with random hexamers. The CDR3 of TCR beta was amplified by immunoSEQ multiplex PCR across 54 Vbeta and 13 Jbeta. TCRdb re-analysed the immunoSEQ multiplex PCR reads in MiXCR, keeping a single row per CDR3 protein. The sample consists of a few hundred thousand distinct CDR3 sequences, 95% of them appearing once.

Sequenced: CD4+ T cells from PBMCs. This rearrangement joins TRBV20-1 to TRBJ1-1, with D uncertain. This receptor was taken from a human donor with multiple sclerosis. Here the CDR3 reads CSARDIGTEAFF. In DNA, the CDR3 is TGCAGTGCTAGAGATATCGGAACTGAAGCTTTCTTT.